Below, 9 T cell receptor beta chains from the same sample are listed, as sequenced in a study of blood T cell repertoires in COVID-19. Measured with immunoSEQ multiplex PCR; TCRdb has only the in-frame clones, and not every one. The top ten hold less than 4% of the sample, which has some 150,000 clones, about 86% seen once. The sequencing sample was made of PBMCs or T cells enriched from blood (not recorded which). These receptor sequences come from a woman aged 45-65 years in a cohort exposed to, infected with or recovered from COVID-19 (not recorded which).

The rearrangement joins TRBV20-1 to TRBJ1-5; no definite D call. The V and J ends lost 3 bases and 0 bases respectively, with 9 bases between them. The germline gives CDR1 DFQATT, CDR2 SNEGSKA (reference sequence). The CDR3 is 14 amino acids. CDR3: CSASDQVSNQPQHF. CDR3 in DNA: TGCAGTGCTAGTGACCAGGTTAGCAATCAGCCCCAGCATTTT.

The J gene is TRBJ2-7, the V gene TRBV9; a possible D gene is TRBD2 (5 bases). The germline V and J ends were trimmed by 0 bases and 7 bases, with 8 bases remaining between them. Looked up from germline, CDR1 is SGDLS and CDR2 is YYNGEE. CDR3 length: 12 residues. The CDR3 spells CASSVVGGEQYF. CDR3 coding DNA: TGTGCCAGCAGCGTAGTTGGAGGTGAGCAGTACTTC.

The rearrangement links TRBV7-8 to TRBJ2-2; 7 positions agree with TRBD2. CDR3 length: 21 residues. The V and J ends lost 5 bases and 6 bases, in that order; junction bases with no gene match: 27. CDR1 is SGHVS, CDR2 FQNEAQ, per germline. The CDR3 DNA is TGTGCCAGCAGCGCTTCGGTATGGAGACAGCCTGAAAGAGGGAGGGCCGGGGAGCTGTTTTTT. This encodes CASSASVWRQPERGRAGELFF.

The V gene is TRBV28, the J gene TRBJ2-7; the D gene is possibly TRBD1 (6 bases). Germline CDR1 MDHEN, CDR2 SYDVKM. V was trimmed by 3 bases and J by 6 bases, leaving 18 bases between them. This CDR3 is 15 amino acids long. The CDR3 loop is CASSFRQVLRVEQYF. The DNA of the CDR3 is TGTGCCAGCAGTTTCCGACAGGTCCTACGGGTCGAGCAGTACTTC.

This chain joins TRBV10-3 and TRBJ1-1; 10 nucleotides align to TRBD1. CDR1 is ENHRY, CDR2 SYGVKD, per germline. Germline trimming cut 8 bases from V and 5 bases from J; bases unmatched to any gene: 5. The CDR3 loop spans 13 amino acids. CDR3: CAIGGQGYTEAFF. CDR3 nucleotides: TGTGCCATCGGGGGACAGGGGTATACTGAAGCTTTCTTT.

This chain links TRBV5-4 with TRBJ1-1, with a weak D call TRBD1 (5 bases). The CDR3 loop spans 14 amino acids. Germline V gives CDR1 SGHNT, CDR2 YYREEE (reference sequence). V lost 0 bases, J lost 0 bases, and 6 bases lay in between. Here the CDR3 DNA reads TGTGCCAGCAGCTTGGACAGGTTGAACACTGAAGCTTTCTTT. Amino acid sequence: CASSLDRLNTEAFF.

A single count supports this clone. The V and J genes are TRBV7-2 and TRBJ1-1; 8 bases are a match to TRBD1. CDR1 is SGHTA and CDR2 is FQGNSA in the germline V gene. This CDR3 region has 15 residues. After removal of 4 bases from V and 5 bases from J, the junction contained 9 bases not matched to a gene. In DNA, the CDR3 is TGTGCCAGCAGCTCCGAAGAACAGGGGGAGACTGAAGCTTTCTTT. This sequence encodes CASSSEEQGETEAFF.

This sequence joins TRBV2 and TRBJ2-5, with 8 bases fitting TRBD2. The CDR3 length is 15 residues. Trimming at V came to 3 bases and at J to 2 bases, leaving 5 bases not matched to a gene. Germline CDR1 is SNHLY and CDR2 is FYNNEI. CDR3 DNA: TGTGCCAGCAGTGATATGCGGGGGGCGCAAGAGACCCAGTACTTC. It specifies CASSDMRGAQETQYF.

This clone occurred once. This chain connects TRBV5-6 to TRBJ2-5, with D tentatively TRBD1 (5 bases). The CDR3 has 12 amino acids. The V gene lost 4 bases and the J gene lost 4 bases, with 8 bases spanning the gap. CDR1 SGHDT and CDR2 YYEEEE come from the germline V gene. The CDR3 DNA reads TGTGCCAGCAGCATAGACAGAGAGACCCAGTACTTC. This sequence encodes CASSIDRETQYF.